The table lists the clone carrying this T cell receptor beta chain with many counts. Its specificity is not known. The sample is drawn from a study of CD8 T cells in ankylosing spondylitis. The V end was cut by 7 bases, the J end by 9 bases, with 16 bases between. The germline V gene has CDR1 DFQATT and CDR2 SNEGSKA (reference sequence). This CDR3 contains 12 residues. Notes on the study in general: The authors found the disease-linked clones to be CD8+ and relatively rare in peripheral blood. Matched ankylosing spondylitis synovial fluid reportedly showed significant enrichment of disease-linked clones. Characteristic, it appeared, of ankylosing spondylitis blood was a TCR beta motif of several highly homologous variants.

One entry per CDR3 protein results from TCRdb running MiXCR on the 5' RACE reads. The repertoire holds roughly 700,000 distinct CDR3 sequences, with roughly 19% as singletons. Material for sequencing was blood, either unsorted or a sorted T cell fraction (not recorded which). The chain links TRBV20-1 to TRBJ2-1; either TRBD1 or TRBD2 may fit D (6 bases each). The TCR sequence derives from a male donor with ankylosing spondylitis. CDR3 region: CSDSTGGGEQFF. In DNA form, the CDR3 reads TGCAGTGATTCAACTGGAGGGGGTGAGCAGTTCTTC.